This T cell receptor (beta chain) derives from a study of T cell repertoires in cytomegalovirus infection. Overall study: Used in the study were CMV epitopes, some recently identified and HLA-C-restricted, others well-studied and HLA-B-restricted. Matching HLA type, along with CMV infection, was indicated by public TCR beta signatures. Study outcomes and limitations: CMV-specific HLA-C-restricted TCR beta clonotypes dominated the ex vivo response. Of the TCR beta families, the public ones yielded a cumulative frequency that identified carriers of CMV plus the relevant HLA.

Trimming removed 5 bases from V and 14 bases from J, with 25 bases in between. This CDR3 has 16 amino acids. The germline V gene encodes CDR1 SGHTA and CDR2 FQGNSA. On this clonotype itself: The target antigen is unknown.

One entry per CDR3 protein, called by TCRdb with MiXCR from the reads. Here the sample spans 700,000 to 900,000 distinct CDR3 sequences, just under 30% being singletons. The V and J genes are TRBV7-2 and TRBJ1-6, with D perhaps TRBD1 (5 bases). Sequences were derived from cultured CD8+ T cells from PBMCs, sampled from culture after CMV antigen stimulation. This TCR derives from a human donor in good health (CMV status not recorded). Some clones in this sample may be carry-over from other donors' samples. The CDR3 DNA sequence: TGTGCCAGCAGCGTGAGCCGCGGGACTACCCTTTTGGCCCTCCACTTT. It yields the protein CASSVSRGTTLLALHF.